The present entry profiles one TCR beta chain with its context. This sample is drawn from a study of OX40 agonist ivuxolimab in advanced cancers. Looking at the study overall: Three patients showed partial responses: one hepatocellular carcinoma and two cutaneous melanoma cases.

The protocol was immunoSEQ multiplex PCR, while the TCRdb copy is restricted to in-frame clones and leaves out a portion. The sample includes about 71,000 clones, about 84% of them seen just once. Germline lookup yields CDR1 MNHNS and CDR2 SASEGT. The CDR3 has 14 residues. V lost 1 base and J lost 2, with 6 bases in between. The sequence came from an adult with an advanced solid tumor such as melanoma, head and neck, liver or kidney cancer. V and J are TRBV6-1 and TRBJ1-3; D is unclear. Specimen: CD4+ or CD8+ T cells sorted from blood, collected in a trial of the OX40 agonist ivuxolimab. CDR3 residues: CASSEGGTGNTIYF. CDR3 sequence (DNA): TGTGCCAGCAGTGAAGGGGGAACTGGAAACACCATATATTTT.